These T cell receptor beta chains were read from a single sample in a study of cytomegalovirus exposure and HLA in healthy donors. Profiling relied on immunoSEQ multiplex PCR, and the TCRdb table lists in-frame clones only, not all of them. The repertoire has 200,000 or so clones, nearly 80% of them found once; the top ten carry around 1.7%. The sample comprised PBMCs. The receptors here all came from a man younger than 30 in good health and CMV-seronegative. Both conserved end residues are part of each CDR3. Fields, in order: J gene, V gene, clone size, D gene, CDR3 protein, CDR3 DNA. D genes are given only for firm matches. The size field is filled for only some rows; it gives once, few, many or a size class.

J: TRBJ1-1; V: TRBV5-1; size: many; D: .; CDR3: CASSPRTVILNTEAFF; DNA: TGCGCCAGCAGCCCCCGGACAGTAATCCTGAACACTGAAGCTTTCTTT
J: TRBJ1-1; V: TRBV5-4; size: .; D: .; CDR3: CASSLQGTSEAFF; DNA: TGTGCCAGCAGCTTACAGGGAACGTCTGAAGCTTTCTTT
J: TRBJ1-1; V: TRBV11-3; size: .; D: .; CDR3: CASSYEREYTGAFF; DNA: TGTGCCAGCAGTTACGAGCGGGAGTACACGGGAGCTTTCTTT
J: TRBJ1-2; V: TRBV15; size: .; D: .; CDR3: CATSRDREGLYGYTF; DNA: TGTGCCACCAGCAGAGATCGGGAAGGGTTGTATGGCTACACCTTC
J: TRBJ2-7; V: TRBV30; size: .; D: TRBD1; CDR3: CAWGDRGYSTYEQYF; DNA: TGTGCCTGGGGGGACAGGGGATACTCCACCTACGAGCAGTACTTC
J: TRBJ1-1; V: TRBV7-2; size: once; D: .; CDR3: CASSPGQSSITEAFF; DNA: TGTGCCAGCAGCCCAGGACAGTCGAGTATCACTGAAGCTTTCTTT
J: TRBJ2-7; V: TRBV9; size: .; D: TRBD2; CDR3: CASSVGGMASGVYEQYF; DNA: TGTGCCAGCAGCGTAGGAGGTATGGCTAGCGGGGTCTACGAGCAGTACTTC
J: TRBJ1-5; V: TRBV27; size: .; D: TRBD1; CDR3: CASRQGPDQPQHF; DNA: TGTGCCAGCAGACAGGGGCCTGATCAGCCCCAGCATTTT
J: TRBJ1-2; V: TRBV9; size: .; D: .; CDR3: CVSSGGPAGANYGYTF; DNA: TGTGTCAGCAGCGGCGGCCCGGCGGGAGCTAACTATGGCTACACCTTC
J: TRBJ1-2; V: TRBV4-2; size: .; D: .; CDR3: CASSQTDSPNYGYTF; DNA: TGTGCCAGCAGCCAAACGGACAGCCCAAACTATGGCTACACCTTC
J: TRBJ2-1; V: TRBV7-3; size: .; D: TRBD2; CDR3: CASSLNPGLAGNEQFF; DNA: TGTGCCAGCAGCTTAAATCCCGGACTAGCGGGCAATGAGCAGTTCTTC
J: TRBJ2-1; V: TRBV7-2; size: .; D: TRBD1; CDR3: CASSLSRTGINEQFF; DNA: TGTGCCAGCAGCTTAAGTCGGACAGGGATTAATGAGCAGTTCTTC
J: TRBJ2-7; V: TRBV28; size: .; D: .; CDR3: CASSTGGLREQYF; DNA: TGTGCCAGCAGTACAGGGGGACTACGGGAGCAGTACTTC
J: TRBJ1-1; V: TRBV30; size: .; D: TRBD1; CDR3: CAWSVRLGQNNEAFF; DNA: TGTGCCTGGAGTGTAAGGTTGGGACAGAACAATGAAGCTTTCTTT
J: TRBJ2-1; V: TRBV5-1; size: .; D: TRBD1; CDR3: CASSQGELPPPYNEQFF; DNA: TGCGCCAGCAGCCAGGGGGAGCTCCCTCCCCCCTACAATGAGCAGTTCTTC
J: TRBJ1-4; V: TRBV7-2; size: once; D: TRBD1; CDR3: CASSVNAGGREKLFF; DNA: TGTGCCAGCAGCGTTAACGCAGGGGGAAGGGAAAAACTGTTTTTT
J: TRBJ1-1; V: TRBV4-3; size: .; D: TRBD1; CDR3: CASSQGQGMNTEAFF; DNA: TGCGCCAGCAGCCAGGGACAGGGGATGAACACTGAAGCTTTCTTT
J: TRBJ2-1; V: TRBV5-6; size: .; D: TRBD1; CDR3: CASSRDRGDPYNEQFF; DNA: TGTGCCAGCAGCCGGGACAGGGGAGACCCCTACAATGAGCAGTTCTTC
J: TRBJ1-6; V: TRBV4-2; size: .; D: TRBD1; CDR3: CASSQDAITGTGESPLHF; DNA: TGTGCCAGCAGCCAAGATGCCATAACCGGGACAGGGGAATCACCCCTCCACTTT
J: TRBJ2-7; V: TRBV25-1; size: .; D: .; CDR3: CASSESGVPSYEQYF; DNA: TGTGCCAGCAGTGAGTCGGGGGTCCCCTCCTACGAGCAGTACTTC
J: TRBJ1-1; V: TRBV6-1; size: .; D: .; CDR3: CASRTQGPTEAFF; DNA: TGTGCCAGCAGAACACAGGGTCCCACTGAAGCTTTCTTT
J: TRBJ2-7; V: TRBV7-6; size: .; D: .; CDR3: CASSLAINRDEQYF; DNA: TGTGCCAGCAGCTTAGCAATAAACAGGGACGAGCAGTACTTC
J: TRBJ2-5; V: TRBV7-2; size: few; D: .; CDR3: CASSKKGGTGQETQYF; DNA: TGTGCCAGCAGTAAGAAGGGAGGGACAGGCCAAGAGACCCAGTACTTC
J: TRBJ1-1; V: TRBV19; size: .; D: .; CDR3: CASSIPLQGNTEAFF; DNA: TGTGCCAGTAGTATCCCACTACAGGGGAACACTGAAGCTTTCTTT
J: TRBJ2-1; V: TRBV9; size: .; D: TRBD2; CDR3: CASSSGTTKNNEQFF; DNA: TGTGCCAGCAGCTCCGGGACTACGAAAAACAATGAGCAGTTCTTC
J: TRBJ2-1; V: TRBV4-3; size: .; D: TRBD2; CDR3: CASSQAGGTSDTYNEQFF; DNA: TGCGCCAGCAGCCAAGCCGGAGGGACTAGCGATACCTACAATGAGCAGTTCTTC
J: TRBJ1-5; V: TRBV7-2; size: .; D: TRBD1; CDR3: CASSPTGAIDYSNQPQHF; DNA: TGTGCCAGCAGCCCGACAGGGGCCATCGATTATAGCAATCAGCCCCAGCATTTT
J: TRBJ2-7; V: TRBV6-5; size: .; D: TRBD1; CDR3: CASSLTPGQGTEQYF; DNA: TGTGCCAGCAGCTTAACTCCGGGACAGGGGACCGAGCAGTACTTC
J: TRBJ2-5; V: TRBV2; size: .; D: .; CDR3: CASSLQETQYF; DNA: TGTGCCAGCAGTCTCCAAGAGACCCAGTACTTC
J: TRBJ2-3; V: TRBV11-2; size: .; D: .; CDR3: CASSLDRTESNTQYF; DNA: TGTGCCAGCAGCTTAGATAGGACAGAGTCAAATACGCAGTATTTT
J: TRBJ2-5; V: TRBV5-1; size: .; D: .; CDR3: CASSFGLETQYF; DNA: TGCGCCAGCAGCTTTGGCTTAGAGACCCAGTACTTC
J: TRBJ2-5; V: TRBV11-2; size: .; D: .; CDR3: CASSRGSGQETQYF; DNA: TGTGCCAGCAGCCGTGGGTCAGGGCAAGAGACCCAGTACTTC
J: TRBJ2-7; V: TRBV9; size: .; D: TRBD1; CDR3: CASSVGQGDYEQYF; DNA: TGTGCCAGCAGCGTAGGACAGGGTGACTACGAGCAGTACTTC
J: TRBJ1-2; V: TRBV5-6; size: .; D: TRBD1; CDR3: CASSAGGGTLGYTF; DNA: TGTGCCAGCAGCGCCGGAGGGGGCACTCTTGGCTACACCTTC
J: TRBJ2-7; V: TRBV27; size: once; D: TRBD1; CDR3: CASSLPGTGVNEQYF; DNA: TGTGCCAGCAGTTTACCCGGGACAGGGGTGAACGAGCAGTACTTC
J: TRBJ2-3; V: TRBV18; size: once; D: TRBD2; CDR3: CASSPLRGGTDTQYF; DNA: TGTGCCAGCTCACCATTGCGGGGGGGCACAGATACGCAGTATTTT
J: TRBJ2-5; V: TRBV19; size: .; D: .; CDR3: CASTHGREQRETQYF; DNA: TGTGCCAGTACTCACGGACGGGAACAGAGGGAGACCCAGTACTTC
J: TRBJ2-3; V: TRBV21-1; size: .; D: .; CDR3: CASSNGWGTISSTDTQYF; DNA: TGTGCCAGCAGCAACGGTTGGGGCACGATATCTAGCACAGATACGCAGTATTTT
J: TRBJ1-5; V: TRBV28; size: .; D: TRBD1; CDR3: CASSRPGGTGSFVKPQHF; DNA: TGTGCCAGCAGTCGCCCTGGTGGGACAGGCTCTTTTGTCAAGCCCCAGCATTTT
J: TRBJ2-2; V: TRBV2; size: .; D: TRBD2; CDR3: CASNPTAGDGWLTNTGELFF; DNA: TGTGCCAGCAACCCGACGGCGGGGGACGGGTGGCTTACGAACACCGGGGAGCTGTTTTTT
J: TRBJ2-7; V: TRBV29-1; size: .; D: TRBD1; CDR3: CSVGTGPAYEQYF; DNA: TGCAGCGTGGGGACAGGTCCGGCCTACGAGCAGTACTTC
J: TRBJ1-2; V: TRBV28; size: once; D: TRBD1; CDR3: CASSDRGRSNYGYTF; DNA: TGTGCCAGCAGTGACAGGGGGCGGTCGAACTATGGCTACACCTTC
J: TRBJ2-7; V: TRBV11-3; size: once; D: .; CDR3: CASSLGLGGSYEQYF; DNA: TGTGCCAGCAGCTTAGGGCTCGGCGGGTCCTACGAGCAGTACTTC
J: TRBJ2-7; V: TRBV5-6; size: .; D: TRBD2; CDR3: CASSSVAGEQYF; DNA: TGTGCCAGCAGCTCCGTAGCGGGGGAGCAGTACTTC
J: TRBJ2-1; V: TRBV6-4; size: .; D: TRBD2; CDR3: CASSDSSGGANEQFF; DNA: TGTGCCAGCAGTGACTCTAGCGGGGGGGCCAATGAGCAGTTCTTC
J: TRBJ1-5; V: TRBV19; size: .; D: .; CDR3: CASSLGYQPQHF; DNA: TGTGCCAGTAGTCTCGGGTATCAGCCCCAGCATTTT
J: TRBJ2-2; V: TRBV6-4; size: .; D: TRBD2; CDR3: CASSVSGGSGSTGELFF; DNA: TGTGCCAGCAGTGTTTCCGGGGGTAGCGGGAGCACCGGGGAGCTGTTTTTT